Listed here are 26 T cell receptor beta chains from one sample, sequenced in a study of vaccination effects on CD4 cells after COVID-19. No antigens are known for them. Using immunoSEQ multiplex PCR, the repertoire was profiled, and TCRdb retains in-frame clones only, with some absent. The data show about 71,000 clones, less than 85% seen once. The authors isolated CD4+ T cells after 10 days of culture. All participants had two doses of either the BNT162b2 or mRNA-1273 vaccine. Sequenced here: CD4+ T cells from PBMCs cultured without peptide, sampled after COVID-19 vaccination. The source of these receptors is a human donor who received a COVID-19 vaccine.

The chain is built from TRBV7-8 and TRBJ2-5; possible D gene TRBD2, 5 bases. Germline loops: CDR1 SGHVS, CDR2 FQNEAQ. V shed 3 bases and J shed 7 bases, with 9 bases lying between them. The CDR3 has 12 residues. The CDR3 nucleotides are TGTGCCAGCAGCTTGACGAGCGGGACCCAGTACTTC. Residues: CASSLTSGTQYF.

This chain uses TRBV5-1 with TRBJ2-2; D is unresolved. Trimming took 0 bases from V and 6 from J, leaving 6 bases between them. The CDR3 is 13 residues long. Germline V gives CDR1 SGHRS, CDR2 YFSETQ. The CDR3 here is CASSLGSSGELFF. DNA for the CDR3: TGCGCCAGCAGCTTGGGTTCCTCCGGGGAGCTGTTTTTT.

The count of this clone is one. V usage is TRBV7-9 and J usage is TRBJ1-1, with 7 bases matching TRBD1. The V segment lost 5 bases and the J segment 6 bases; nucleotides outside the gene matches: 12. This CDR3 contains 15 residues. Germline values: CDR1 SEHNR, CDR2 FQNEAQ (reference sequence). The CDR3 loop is CASSQFDRAIAEAFF. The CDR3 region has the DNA TGTGCCAGCAGCCAATTTGACAGGGCGATCGCTGAAGCTTTCTTT.

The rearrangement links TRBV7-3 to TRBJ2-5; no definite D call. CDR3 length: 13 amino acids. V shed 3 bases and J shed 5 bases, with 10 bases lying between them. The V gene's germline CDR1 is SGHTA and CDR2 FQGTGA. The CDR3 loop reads CASSFGRAETQYF. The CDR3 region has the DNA TGTGCCAGCAGCTTTGGTAGGGCGGAGACCCAGTACTTC. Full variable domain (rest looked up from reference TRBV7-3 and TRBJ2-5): GAGVSQTPSNKVTEKGKYVELRCDPISGHTALYWYRQSLGQGPEFLIYFQGTGAADDSGLPNDRFFAVRPEGSVSTLKIQRTERGDSAVYLCASSFGRAETQYFGPGTRLLVL.

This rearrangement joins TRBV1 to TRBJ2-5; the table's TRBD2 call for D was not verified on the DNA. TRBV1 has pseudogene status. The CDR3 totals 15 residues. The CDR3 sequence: CTSSQARRGCETQYF. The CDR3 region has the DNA TGCACCAGCAGCCAAGCGCGGCGGGGGTGCGAGACCCAGTACTTC.

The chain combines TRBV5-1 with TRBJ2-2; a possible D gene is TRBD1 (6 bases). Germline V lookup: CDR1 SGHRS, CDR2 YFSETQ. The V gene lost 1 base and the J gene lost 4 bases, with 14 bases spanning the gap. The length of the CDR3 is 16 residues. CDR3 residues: CASSLPPGAPTGELFF. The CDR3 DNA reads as TGCGCCAGCAGCTTGCCCCCAGGGGCGCCCACCGGGGAGCTGTTTTTT.

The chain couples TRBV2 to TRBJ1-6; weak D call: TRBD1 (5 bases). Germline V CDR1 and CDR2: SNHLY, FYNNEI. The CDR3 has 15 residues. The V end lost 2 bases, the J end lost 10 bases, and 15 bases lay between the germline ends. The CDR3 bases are TGTGCCAGCAGTGAATTGCAGGGTATAAGGTCACCCCTCCACTTT. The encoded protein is CASSELQGIRSPLHF. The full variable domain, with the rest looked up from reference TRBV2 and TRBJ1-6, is EPEVTQTPSHQVTQMGQEVILRCVPISNHLYFYWYRQILGQKVEFLVSFYNNEISEKSEIFDDQFSVERPDGSNFTLKIRSTKLEDSAMYFCASSELQGIRSPLHFGNGTRLTVT.

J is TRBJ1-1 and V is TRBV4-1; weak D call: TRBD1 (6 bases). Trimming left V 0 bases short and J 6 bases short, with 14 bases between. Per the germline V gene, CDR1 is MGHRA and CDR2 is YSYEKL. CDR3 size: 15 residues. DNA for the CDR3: TGCGCCAGCAGCCAAGAGAAGGGGGGGAGCCCTGAAGCTTTCTTT. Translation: CASSQEKGGSPEAFF.

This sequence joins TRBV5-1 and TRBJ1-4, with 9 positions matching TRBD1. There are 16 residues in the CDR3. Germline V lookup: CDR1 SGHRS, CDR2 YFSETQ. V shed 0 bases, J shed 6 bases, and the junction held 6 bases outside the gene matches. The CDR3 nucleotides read TGCGCCAGCAGCTTGGCTCGAGGGACAGGGTATGAAAAACTGTTTTTT. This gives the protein CASSLARGTGYEKLFF.

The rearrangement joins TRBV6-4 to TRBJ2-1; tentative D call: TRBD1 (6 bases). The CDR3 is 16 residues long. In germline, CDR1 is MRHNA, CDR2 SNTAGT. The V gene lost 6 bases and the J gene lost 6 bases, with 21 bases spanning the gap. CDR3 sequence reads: CASSLGGFGQPNEQFF. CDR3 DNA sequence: TGTGCCAGCAGCTTGGGCGGATTCGGACAGCCCAATGAGCAGTTCTTC.

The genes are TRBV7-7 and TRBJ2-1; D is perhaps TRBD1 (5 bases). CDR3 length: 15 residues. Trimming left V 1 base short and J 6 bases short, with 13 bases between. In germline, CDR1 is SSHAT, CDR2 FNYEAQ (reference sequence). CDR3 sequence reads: CASSLGQGVGNEQFF. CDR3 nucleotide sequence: TGTGCCAGCAGCTTAGGTCAGGGCGTTGGCAATGAGCAGTTCTTC.

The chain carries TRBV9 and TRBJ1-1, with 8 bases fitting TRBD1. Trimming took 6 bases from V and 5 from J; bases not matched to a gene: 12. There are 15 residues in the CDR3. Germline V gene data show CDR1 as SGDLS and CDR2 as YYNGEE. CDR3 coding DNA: TGTGCCAGCATTACCGCGGACAGGGCGAAAACTGAAGCTTTCTTT. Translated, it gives CASITADRAKTEAFF.

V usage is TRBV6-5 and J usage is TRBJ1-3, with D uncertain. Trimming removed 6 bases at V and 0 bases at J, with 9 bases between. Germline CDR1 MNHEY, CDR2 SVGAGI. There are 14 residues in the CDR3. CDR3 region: CASSVGLSGNTIYF. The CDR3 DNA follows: TGTGCCAGCAGCGTGGGCCTCTCTGGAAACACCATATATTTT.

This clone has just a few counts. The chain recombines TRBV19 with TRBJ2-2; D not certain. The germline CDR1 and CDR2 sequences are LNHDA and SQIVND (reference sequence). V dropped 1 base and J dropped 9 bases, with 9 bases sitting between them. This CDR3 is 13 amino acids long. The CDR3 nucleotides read TGTGCCAGTAGTATAGGGAGCCACCGGGAGCTGTTTTTT. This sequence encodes CASSIGSHRELFF.

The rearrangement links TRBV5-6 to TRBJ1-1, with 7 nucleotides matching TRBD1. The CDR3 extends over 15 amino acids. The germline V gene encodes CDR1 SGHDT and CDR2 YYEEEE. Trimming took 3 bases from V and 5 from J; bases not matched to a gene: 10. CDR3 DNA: TGTGCCAGCAGCTACGGCGGCCAGGGGGGTACTGAAGCTTTCTTT. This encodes CASSYGGQGGTEAFF. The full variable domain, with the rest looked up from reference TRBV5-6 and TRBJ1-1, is DAGVTQSPTHLIKTRGQQVTLRCSPKSGHDTVSWYQQALGQGPQFIFQYYEEEERQRGNFPDRFSGHQFPNYSSELNVNALLLGDSALYLCASSYGGQGGTEAFFGQGTRLTVV.

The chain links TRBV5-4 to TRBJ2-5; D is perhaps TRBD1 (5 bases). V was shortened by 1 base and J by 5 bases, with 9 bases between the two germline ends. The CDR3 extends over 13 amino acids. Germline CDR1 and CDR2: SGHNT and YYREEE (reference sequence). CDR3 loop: CASSLKGLETQYF. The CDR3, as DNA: TGTGCCAGCAGCTTGAAGGGGTTGGAGACCCAGTACTTC.

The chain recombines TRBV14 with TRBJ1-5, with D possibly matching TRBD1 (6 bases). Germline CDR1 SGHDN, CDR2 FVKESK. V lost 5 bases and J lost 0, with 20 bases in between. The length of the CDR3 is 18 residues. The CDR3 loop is CASSKRQAYNYSNQPQHF. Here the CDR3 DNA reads TGTGCCAGCAGCAAAAGACAGGCCTACAATTATAGCAATCAGCCCCAGCATTTT.

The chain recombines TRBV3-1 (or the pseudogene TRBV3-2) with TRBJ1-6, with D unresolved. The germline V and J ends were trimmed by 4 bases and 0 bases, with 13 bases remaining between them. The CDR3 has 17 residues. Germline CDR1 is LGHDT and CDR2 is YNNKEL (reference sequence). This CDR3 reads CASSPFRDASYNSPLHF. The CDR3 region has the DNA TGTGCCAGCAGCCCGTTCCGAGACGCCTCCTATAATTCACCCCTCCACTTT.

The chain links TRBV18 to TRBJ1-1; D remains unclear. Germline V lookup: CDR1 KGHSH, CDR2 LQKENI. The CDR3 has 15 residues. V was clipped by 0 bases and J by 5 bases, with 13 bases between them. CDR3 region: CASSPPAAGETEAFF. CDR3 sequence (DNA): TGTGCCAGCTCACCACCGGCGGCCGGGGAGACTGAAGCTTTCTTT.

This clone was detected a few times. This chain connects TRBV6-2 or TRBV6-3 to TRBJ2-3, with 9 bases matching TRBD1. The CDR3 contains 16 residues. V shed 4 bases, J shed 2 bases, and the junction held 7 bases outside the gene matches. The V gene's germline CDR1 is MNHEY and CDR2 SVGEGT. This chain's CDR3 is CASSWPGQGATDTQYF. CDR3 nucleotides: TGTGCCAGCAGTTGGCCGGGACAGGGAGCCACAGATACGCAGTATTTT.

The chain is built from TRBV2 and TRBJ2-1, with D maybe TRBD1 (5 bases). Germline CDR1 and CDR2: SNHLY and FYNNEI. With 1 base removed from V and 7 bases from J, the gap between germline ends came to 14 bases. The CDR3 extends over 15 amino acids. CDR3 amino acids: CASSEEGWRGNEQFF. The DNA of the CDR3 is TGTGCCAGCAGTGAAGAGGGGTGGCGAGGAAATGAGCAGTTCTTC. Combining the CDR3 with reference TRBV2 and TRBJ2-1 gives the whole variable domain EPEVTQTPSHQVTQMGQEVILRCVPISNHLYFYWYRQILGQKVEFLVSFYNNEISEKSEIFDDQFSVERPDGSNFTLKIRSTKLEDSAMYFCASSEEGWRGNEQFFGPGTRLTVL.

CDR3 coding DNA: TGTGCCTGGAGTCGAGGTAGGGATAATCAGCCCCAGCATTTT. Its protein product is CAWSRGRDNQPQHF. The chain recombines TRBV30 with TRBJ1-5; D call uncertain. Germline CDR1 and CDR2: GTSNPN and SVGIG (reference sequence). V lost 2 bases and J lost 4, with 12 bases in between. The CDR3 covers 14 residues.

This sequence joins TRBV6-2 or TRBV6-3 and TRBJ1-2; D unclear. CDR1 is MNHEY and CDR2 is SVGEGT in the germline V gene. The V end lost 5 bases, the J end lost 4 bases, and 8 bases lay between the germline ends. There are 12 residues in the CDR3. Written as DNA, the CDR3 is TGTGCCAGCAGTAAAGGGCTCTATGGCTACACCTTC. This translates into CASSKGLYGYTF.

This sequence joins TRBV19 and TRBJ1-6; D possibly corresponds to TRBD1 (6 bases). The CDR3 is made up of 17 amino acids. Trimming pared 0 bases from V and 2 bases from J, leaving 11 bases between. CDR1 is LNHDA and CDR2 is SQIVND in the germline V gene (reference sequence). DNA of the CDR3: TGTGCCAGTAGTATAGATCTTTGGGACACCTATAATTCACCCCTCCACTTT. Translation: CASSIDLWDTYNSPLHF.

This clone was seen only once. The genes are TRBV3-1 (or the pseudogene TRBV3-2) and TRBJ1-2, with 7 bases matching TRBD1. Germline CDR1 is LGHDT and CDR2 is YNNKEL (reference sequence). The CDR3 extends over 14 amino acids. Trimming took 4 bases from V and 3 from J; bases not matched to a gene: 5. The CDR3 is CASSPRDSYYGYTF. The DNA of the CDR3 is TGTGCCAGCAGCCCCCGGGACAGCTACTATGGCTACACCTTC.

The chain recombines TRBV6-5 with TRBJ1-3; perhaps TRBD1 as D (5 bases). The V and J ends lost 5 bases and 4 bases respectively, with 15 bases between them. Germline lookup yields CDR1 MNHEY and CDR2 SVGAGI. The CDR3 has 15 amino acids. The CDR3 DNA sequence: TGTGCCAGCAGTACCCAGGACAAACGGGGAAACACCATATATTTT. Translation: CASSTQDKRGNTIYF.